This entry describes one T cell receptor beta chain. This receptor's antigen is unknown. At one end, the junction sequence differs from germline, possibly due to a read error. The cohort consisted of more than 650 healthy bone marrow donors. All cohort members were sampled while nominally healthy, although unrecorded immune exposures were likely present. The donor was CMV seronegative and belonged to the group of under 400 seronegative cohort members. A peripheral blood sample was provided by each donor, and peripheral blood mononuclear cells were used for TCR beta sequencing. The Qiagen DNeasy Blood Extraction Kit was used to extract genomic DNA from the blood cell samples. The CDR3 starts with the cysteine, ends with the phenylalanine, and has 13 residues. The entry retains the CDR3 DNA only, 39 bases that are in frame from base 1. The germline V gene encodes CDR1 SNHLY and CDR2 FYNNEI. These data originate in a study of cytomegalovirus exposure and HLA in healthy donors (dated by TCRdb to 2016 to 2017). Context from the whole study: An earlier analysis of some 550 of the donors reported 250 to 350 Gb of sequence data and 120 million or so unique TCR beta sequences from 150 million to 200 million T cells. An early release that covered fewer than 750 HLA-typed donors contained about 300 gigabases of sequencing data and 80 million or so unique TCR sequences. Among the roughly 390 genotyped donors, roughly 80% belonged to the genetic ancestry cluster associated with self-reported Caucasian donors. The aim of the study was to test whether cataloging public T cell receptors could identify signatures of past pathogen exposure. Using immunosequencing, the study profiled T cell repertoires from around 680 subjects and related those repertoires to cytomegalovirus serostatus. In addition to the first cohort of roughly 670 subjects, a separate validation cohort of 100 to 150 different subjects was used. To predict cytomegalovirus infection status, the study combined high-throughput TCR immunosequencing, statistical association of individual TCRs with disease status, and machine learning. A later analysis re-analyzed previously published TCR beta repertoires from about 730 donors and added high-resolution HLA genotyping to study TCR occurrence patterns. The later analysis used no new phenotypic data to find candidate immune exposures, relying instead on TCR beta sequences and their occurrence across donors. An earlier analysis of several hundred of the donors applied high-throughput TCR beta sequencing to assess whether each TCR beta V gene segment acted as functional or pseudogenic. Donor age, sex, ethnicity and CMV serostatus were compiled alongside the repertoire data. A later genetic analysis used genome-wide SNP genotypes for about 60% of the roughly 700 donors, treating that subset as a discovery cohort. Every discovery cohort repertoire had been produced on one sequencing platform. HLA typing included class I and class II loci at four-digit resolution. Typing coverage differed by locus: A, B, C, DRB1 and DQB1 were typed in roughly 629-630 donors, DQA1 in 500 to 550, DPA1 in 600 to 610, and DPB1 in 400 to 480. Four to six DR-DQ haplotypes were handled as single units for association and clustering, since linkage in the cohort was strong. Across around 400 genotyped donors of the cohort, an average of approximately 240,000 unique TCR beta nucleotide sequences per donor were sequenced, and around 20% of those sequences were non-productive.

Libraries were built with the immunoSEQ multiplex PCR assay. For the multiplex PCR, a mixture combining 60 forward primers for TCR Vbeta segments and 13 reverse primers for TCR Jbeta segments was used. Amplification of the CDR3 region of rearranged TCR beta genes was performed with a multiplex PCR assay on genomic DNA. Amplified TCR beta libraries were sequenced as 87-base-pair reads on the Illumina HiSeq System. Per the original workflow: In a later analysis, roughly 80 million unique TCR beta chains were counted across the 650 to 750 repertoires, and roughly 9.9 million of these chains were shared by at least two donors. Raw reads were error-corrected and collapsed into unique sequences by a nearest-neighbor algorithm in which closely related sequences were merged to remove PCR and sequencing errors. To assign V, D and J gene segments, CDR3 sequences were aligned to IMGT reference sequences. For a sequence to be retained, a match of at least six nucleotides was required to both a V gene segment and a J gene segment. A rearrangement counted as productive if the CDR3 had no stop codons and remained in frame with V and J, and every other rearrangement counted as non-productive. Following IMGT convention, CDR3 was defined as the stretch from the second conserved V-encoded cysteine to the conserved J-encoded phenylalanine. The earlier analysis of about 590 of the donors excluded sequences that lacked an unambiguous match to a single V gene segment. An earlier analysis of approximately 590 of the donors classified V segments as functional when productive rearrangements were above 56.7% and as segregating when the standard deviation between donors was above 5%. To diagnose cytomegalovirus status from the catalog of TCR beta chain sequences, a statistical classification framework was built. In a later analysis, V and J genes were assigned by comparing TCR nucleotide sequences against IMGT/GENE-DB human TR gene sequences. Using the TCRdist pipeline, a later analysis assigned CDR3 sequences along with most-parsimonious VDJ recombination scenarios. In a later analysis, each TCR beta chain was defined by its CDR3 amino acid sequence together with its V-gene family, and reads lacking a unique V-gene family were excluded. In a later analysis, 500 to 700 highly shared, low-generation-probability nucleotide sequences were removed to address suspected cross-contamination and a sequencing artifact. In a later analysis, a clonal expansion index was calculated for each public chain from normalized within-repertoire ranks of inferred template counts. Generation probabilities in a later analysis came from a VDJ recombination model fitted to out-of-frame rearrangements, and those results were checked against IGoR. A later analysis scored TCR-TCR, TCR-HLA and TCR-CMV co-occurrence with hypergeometric tests, applying a repertoire-size bias correction to TCR pairs. In a later analysis, false discovery rates were estimated by permuting HLA or CMV assignments 20 times. In a later analysis, co-occurring TCRs were grouped with DBSCAN, and TCRdist sequence similarity was added when clustering was performed within HLA-allele-positive subsets. Repertoires with fewer than 30,000 or more than 120,000 public chains, plus five repertoires with anomalous nucleotide sharing, were excluded from co-occurrence clustering. TCRdb obtained this table from immuneACCESS and retained in-frame rearrangements with V and J assigned. These tables miss some clones; where compared with another copy, unresolved V genes account for less than half of the shortfall, and the remainder is unexplained. The V and J calls and clone size are taken from that table; D and trimming were inferred from the DNA. In this sample the table shows 100,000 to 150,000 clones, approximately 84% of which occur a single time. Clones ranked in the top ten supply about 1.7% of the sample.

What the study reported, not specific to this receptor: While some public TCRs were present in many individuals, most TCR sequences turned up only very rarely across donors. Some IMGT-functional V segments, including TRBV6-2 and TRBV6-3, could not be distinguished by the 87-base-pair reads and were therefore excluded. Cytomegalovirus status was reported to be diagnosed by the classifier with high specificity and sensitivity in both the original and validation cohorts. Immune exposure information for the cohort was limited to CMV serostatus. Because HLA typing was unavailable for some donors at each locus, only the typed subset was used in association tests. The study gave a list of roughly 150 TCR beta chains associated with cytomegalovirus. In an earlier analysis of roughly 560 of the donors, most TCR beta V segments were observed in productive rearrangements about 87% or about 30% of the time, broadly matching IMGT annotations. According to a later analysis, most CMV-associated TCR beta chains appeared to be HLA-restricted, and the HLA associations seemed to be driven largely by CMV exposure. A further reported finding was that TCR beta sequences accurately predicted the HLA-A and HLA-B alleles for most subjects in the first cohort. A group of highly shared sequence variants was considered likely to be a technical artifact of the sequencing pipeline. Three of the identified cytomegalovirus-associated TCR beta chains were confirmed in vitro to be specific for cytomegalovirus antigens. A later analysis found that HLA-associated TCR beta chains were more clonally expanded and had lower generation probabilities than equally common non-associated chains. In a later analysis, around 17,000 TCR beta sequences were associated with specific HLA alleles at a false discovery rate of 0.05. Correlated functional status among segregating V segments might reflect linkage disequilibrium, but an unknown experimental factor could not be ruled out. Several of the top co-occurrence clusters appeared to be linked to parvovirus B19, influenza, CMV and Epstein-Barr virus, according to a later analysis. Roughly uniform sequencing depth across donors was assumed in presence/absence analyses, although this assumption may not hold. This cohort had only TCR beta chains sequenced, and the lack of alpha or paired-chain data limited which features could be detected. In a later analysis, the rate of TCR association differed among HLA loci, with DRB1 alleles having the most associated TCRs and HLA-C alleles having the fewest. Because counts were too low, about 18 rarely observed V segments, including chromosome 9 orphons, were excluded from the earlier analysis of around 590 of the donors. A later genetic analysis reported fewer N-insertions in productive TCRs among donors in an Asian-associated ancestry cluster than the approximately 670-donor mean. In a later genetic analysis, a missense DCLRE1C variant was associated with V-gene and J-gene trimming of TCR beta chains, and the association was replicated in an independent cohort. Assigning TCR associations to individual alleles was difficult when HLA alleles, especially DR and DQ, strongly co-occurred. It was suggested by the authors that the approach could potentially be generalized to other disease states and immunological phenotypes.

The origin of this receptor is a woman aged 40 to 50 in good health and CMV-seronegative. The specimen sequenced was PBMCs. The rearrangement joined TRBV2 to TRBJ1-4; 7 middle bases align to TRBD1. CDR3 reads: CASSPGQHHLGVF. In nucleotide form, the sequence is TGTGCCAGCAGTCCGGGACAGCACCACCTCGGGGTTTTT.